The rows below give T cell receptor beta chains drawn from one sample of a study of T-cell reconstitution after alpha-beta-depleted transplantation in children. TCRdb reanalysed the PCR reads using MiXCR and keeps one entry per CDR3 protein. This table has 540,000 or so distinct CDR3 sequences, under 30% appearing once. Sample: PBMCs, mostly from graft donor cells, taken 360 days after TCRalphabeta/CD19-depleted stem cell transplant. Receptors originate from a boy younger than two who had a stem cell transplant for acute myeloid leukemia, so the T cells may come from the graft donor. CDR3s include the opening cysteine and the closing phenylalanine or tryptophan. The D gene is left open where the match is weak. Expanded clones get a size class; other rows say once, few or many, or leave the size out.

V: TRBV15; D: .; size: .; J: TRBJ2-5; CDR3: CATSQGRETQYF; DNA: TGTGCCACCAGTCAGGGCAGGGAGACCCAGTACTTC
V: TRBV20-1; D: TRBD1; size: .; J: TRBJ1-5; CDR3: CGGTGPGNQPQHF; DNA: TGCGGGGGGACAGGTCCAGGCAATCAGCCCCAGCATTTT
V: TRBV20-1; D: TRBD1; size: .; J: TRBJ1-4; CDR3: CSAKRFDRVGEKLFF; DNA: TGCAGTGCTAAACGATTTGACAGGGTCGGTGAAAAACTGTTTTTT
V: TRBV12-3/TRBV12-4; D: .; size: many; J: TRBJ2-2; CDR3: CTSSPTAYTGELFF; DNA: TGTACCAGCAGCCCGACAGCTTACACCGGGGAGCTGTTTTTT
V: TRBV6-5; D: .; size: many; J: TRBJ1-3; CDR3: CASSRGAGKAGNTIYF; DNA: TGTGCCAGCAGTCGAGGGGCAGGGAAGGCTGGAAACACCATATATTTT
V: TRBV15; D: .; size: .; J: TRBJ2-3; CDR3: CATSRESTDTQYF; DNA: TGTGCCACCAGCAGAGAATCAACAGATACGCAGTATTTT
V: TRBV7-8; D: TRBD1; size: many; J: TRBJ2-1; CDR3: CASSEKTGTYNEQFF; DNA: TGTGCCAGCAGCGAGAAGACAGGGACCTACAATGAGCAGTTCTTC
V: TRBV12-3/TRBV12-4; D: .; size: .; J: TRBJ2-3; CDR3: CASSFRTTRALDTQYF; DNA: TGTGCCAGCAGTTTCAGGACTACCAGGGCCCTAGATACGCAGTATTTT
V: TRBV12-3/TRBV12-4; D: TRBD1; size: many; J: TRBJ1-2; CDR3: CASSLGQGAWGYTF; DNA: TGTGCCAGCAGTTTAGGACAGGGGGCCTGGGGCTACACCTTC
V: TRBV7-2; D: .; size: few; J: TRBJ2-7; CDR3: CASSPPWGQSSYEQYF; DNA: TGTGCCAGCAGCCCCCCCTGGGGTCAAAGCTCCTACGAGCAGTACTTC
V: TRBV7-2; D: .; size: .; J: TRBJ2-7; CDR3: CASSLALDGTYEQYF; DNA: TGTGCCAGCAGCTTAGCCCTCGACGGGACCTACGAGCAGTACTTC
V: TRBV4-1; D: .; size: many; J: TRBJ1-5; CDR3: CASSQTDGYSNQPQHF; DNA: TGCGCCAGCAGCCAGACTGACGGGTATAGCAATCAGCCCCAGCATTTT
V: TRBV6-1; D: TRBD2; size: few; J: TRBJ2-3; CDR3: CASSETGTSGSTDTQYF; DNA: TGTGCCAGCAGTGAAACCGGGACTAGCGGCAGCACAGATACGCAGTATTTT
V: TRBV6-2/TRBV6-3; D: .; size: .; J: TRBJ2-2; CDR3: CASLTEAGELFF; DNA: TGTGCCAGCCTAACGGAGGCCGGGGAGCTGTTTTTT
V: TRBV20-1; D: TRBD2; size: few; J: TRBJ2-5; CDR3: CSARDLVAGVETQYF; DNA: TGCAGTGCTAGAGATTTGGTAGCGGGGGTAGAGACCCAGTACTTC
V: TRBV20-1; D: .; size: .; J: TRBJ2-1; CDR3: CSARPRGYNEQFF; DNA: TGCAGTGCTAGACCAAGGGGTTACAATGAGCAGTTCTTC
V: TRBV29-1; D: TRBD2; size: few; J: TRBJ2-3; CDR3: CSVEDRRLAGGEDTQYF; DNA: TGCAGCGTTGAAGATCGGAGACTAGCGGGGGGGGAAGATACGCAGTATTTT
V: TRBV20-1; D: .; size: many; J: TRBJ1-5; CDR3: CSAADGKNQPQHF; DNA: TGCAGTGCTGCCGACGGGAAGAATCAGCCCCAGCATTTT
V: TRBV12-3/TRBV12-4; D: TRBD2; size: many; J: TRBJ2-2; CDR3: CASSFQAGGSGELFF; DNA: TGTGCCAGCAGTTTCCAAGCGGGGGGATCCGGGGAGCTGTTTTTT
V: TRBV5-1; D: .; size: .; J: TRBJ2-5; CDR3: CASSLLGRETQYF; DNA: TGCGCCAGCAGCTTGTTAGGGCGCGAGACCCAGTACTTC
V: TRBV20-1; D: TRBD1; size: .; J: TRBJ2-5; CDR3: CSGGQGDVETQYF; DNA: TGCAGTGGGGGGCAGGGGGACGTGGAGACCCAGTACTTC
V: TRBV5-1; D: .; size: many; J: TRBJ2-5; CDR3: CASSLWQEKETQYF; DNA: TGCGCCAGCAGCTTGTGGCAGGAGAAAGAGACCCAGTACTTC
V: TRBV7-9; D: TRBD1; size: .; J: TRBJ2-7; CDR3: CASSHRDRAFYEQYF; DNA: TGTGCCAGCAGCCACCGGGACAGGGCCTTCTACGAGCAGTACTTC
V: TRBV7-6; D: .; size: many; J: TRBJ1-5; CDR3: CASSLQPPQGSGWVNQPQHF; DNA: TGTGCCAGCAGCTTACAACCCCCCCAGGGGTCCGGTTGGGTTAATCAGCCCCAGCATTTT
V: TRBV7-8; D: .; size: .; J: TRBJ2-5; CDR3: CASSRVLSWETQYF; DNA: TGTGCCAGCAGCAGGGTCCTGAGCTGGGAGACCCAGTACTTC
V: TRBV19; D: .; size: once; J: TRBJ1-5; CDR3: CASSIGGGPGTLNQPQHF; DNA: TGTGCCAGTAGTATAGGGGGGGGTCCGGGAACACTGAATCAGCCCCAGCATTTT
V: TRBV15; D: TRBD1; size: .; J: TRBJ2-1; CDR3: CATSGRGQGPSNEQFF; DNA: TGTGCCACCAGCGGTAGGGGACAGGGCCCCTCCAATGAGCAGTTCTTC
V: TRBV18; D: TRBD1; size: few; J: TRBJ2-7; CDR3: CASSPATGTGLDEQYF; DNA: TGTGCCAGCTCACCCGCGACCGGGACAGGGCTCGACGAGCAGTACTTC
V: TRBV2; D: .; size: .; J: TRBJ2-2; CDR3: CASSEAQDYTGELFF; DNA: TGTGCCAGCAGTGAGGCCCAGGACTACACGGGGGAGCTGTTTTTT
V: TRBV7-2; D: .; size: few; J: TRBJ1-3; CDR3: CASSLSGGNGNTIYF; DNA: TGTGCCAGCAGCTTATCGGGGGGCAATGGAAACACCATATATTTT
V: TRBV20-1; D: TRBD2; size: many; J: TRBJ2-3; CDR3: CSAREAGDTDTQYF; DNA: TGCAGTGCTAGAGAAGCGGGGGACACAGATACGCAGTATTTT
V: TRBV7-2; D: .; size: .; J: TRBJ2-2; CDR3: CASSLVLRADTGELFF; DNA: .